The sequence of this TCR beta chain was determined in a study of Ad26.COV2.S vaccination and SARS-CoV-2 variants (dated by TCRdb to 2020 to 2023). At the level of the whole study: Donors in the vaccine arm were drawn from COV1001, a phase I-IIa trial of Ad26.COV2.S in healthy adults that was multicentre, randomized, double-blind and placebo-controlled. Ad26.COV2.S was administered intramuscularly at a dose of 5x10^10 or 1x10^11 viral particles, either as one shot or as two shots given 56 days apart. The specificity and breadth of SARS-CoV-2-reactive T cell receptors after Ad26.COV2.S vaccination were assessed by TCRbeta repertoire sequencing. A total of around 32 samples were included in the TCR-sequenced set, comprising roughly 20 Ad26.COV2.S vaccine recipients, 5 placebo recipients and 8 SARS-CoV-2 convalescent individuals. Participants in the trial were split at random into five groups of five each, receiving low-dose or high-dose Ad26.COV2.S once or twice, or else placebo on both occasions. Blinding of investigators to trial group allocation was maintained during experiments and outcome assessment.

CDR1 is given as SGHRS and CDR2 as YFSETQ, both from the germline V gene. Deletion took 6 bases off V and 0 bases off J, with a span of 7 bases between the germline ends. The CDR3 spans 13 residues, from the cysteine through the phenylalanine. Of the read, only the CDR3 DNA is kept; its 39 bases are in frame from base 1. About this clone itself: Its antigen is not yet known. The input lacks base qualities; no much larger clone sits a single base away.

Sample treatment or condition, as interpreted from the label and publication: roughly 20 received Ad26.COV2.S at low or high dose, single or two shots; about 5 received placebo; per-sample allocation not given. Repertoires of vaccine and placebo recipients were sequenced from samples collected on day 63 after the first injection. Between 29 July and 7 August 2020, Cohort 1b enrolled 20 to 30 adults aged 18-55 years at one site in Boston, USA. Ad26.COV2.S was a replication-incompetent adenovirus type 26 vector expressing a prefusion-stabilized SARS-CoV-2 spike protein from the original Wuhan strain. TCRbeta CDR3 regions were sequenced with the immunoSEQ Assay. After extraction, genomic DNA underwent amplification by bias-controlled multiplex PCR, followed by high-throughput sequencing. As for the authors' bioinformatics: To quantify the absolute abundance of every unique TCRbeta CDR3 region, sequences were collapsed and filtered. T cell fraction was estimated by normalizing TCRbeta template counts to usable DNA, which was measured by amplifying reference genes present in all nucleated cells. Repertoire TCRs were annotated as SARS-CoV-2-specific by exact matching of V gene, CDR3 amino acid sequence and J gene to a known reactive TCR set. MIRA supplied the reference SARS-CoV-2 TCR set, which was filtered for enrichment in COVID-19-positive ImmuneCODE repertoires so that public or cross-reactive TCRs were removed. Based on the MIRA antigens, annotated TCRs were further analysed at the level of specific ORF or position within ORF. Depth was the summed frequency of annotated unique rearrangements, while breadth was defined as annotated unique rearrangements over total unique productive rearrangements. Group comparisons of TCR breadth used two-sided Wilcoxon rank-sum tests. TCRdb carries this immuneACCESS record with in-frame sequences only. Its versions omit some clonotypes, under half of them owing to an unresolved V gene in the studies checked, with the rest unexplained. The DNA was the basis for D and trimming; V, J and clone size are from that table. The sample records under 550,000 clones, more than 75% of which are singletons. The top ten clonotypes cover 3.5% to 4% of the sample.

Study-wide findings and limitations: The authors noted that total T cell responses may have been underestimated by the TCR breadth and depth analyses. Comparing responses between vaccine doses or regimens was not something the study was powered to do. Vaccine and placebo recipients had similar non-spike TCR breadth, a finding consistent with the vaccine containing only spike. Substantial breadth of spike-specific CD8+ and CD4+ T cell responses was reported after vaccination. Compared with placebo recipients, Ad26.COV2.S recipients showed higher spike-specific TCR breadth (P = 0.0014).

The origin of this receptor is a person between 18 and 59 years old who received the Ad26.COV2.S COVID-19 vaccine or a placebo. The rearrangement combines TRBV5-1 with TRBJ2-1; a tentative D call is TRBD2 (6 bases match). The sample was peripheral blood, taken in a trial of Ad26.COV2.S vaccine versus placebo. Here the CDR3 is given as CASIGSSYNEQFF. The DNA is TGCGCCAGCATCGGGAGCTCCTACAATGAGCAGTTCTTC.